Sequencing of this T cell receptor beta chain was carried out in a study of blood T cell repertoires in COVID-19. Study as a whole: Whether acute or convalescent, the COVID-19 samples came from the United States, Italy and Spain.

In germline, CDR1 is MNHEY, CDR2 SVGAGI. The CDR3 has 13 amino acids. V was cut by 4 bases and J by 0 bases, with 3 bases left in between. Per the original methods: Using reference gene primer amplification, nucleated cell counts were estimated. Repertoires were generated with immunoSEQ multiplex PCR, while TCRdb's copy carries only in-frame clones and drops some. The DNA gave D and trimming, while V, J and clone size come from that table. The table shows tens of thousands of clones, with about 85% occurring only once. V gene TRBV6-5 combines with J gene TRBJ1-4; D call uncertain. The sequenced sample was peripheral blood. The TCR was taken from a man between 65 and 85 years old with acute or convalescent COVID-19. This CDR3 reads CASSSATNEKLFF. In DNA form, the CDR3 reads TGTGCCAGCAGTTCCGCAACTAATGAAAAACTGTTTTTT.